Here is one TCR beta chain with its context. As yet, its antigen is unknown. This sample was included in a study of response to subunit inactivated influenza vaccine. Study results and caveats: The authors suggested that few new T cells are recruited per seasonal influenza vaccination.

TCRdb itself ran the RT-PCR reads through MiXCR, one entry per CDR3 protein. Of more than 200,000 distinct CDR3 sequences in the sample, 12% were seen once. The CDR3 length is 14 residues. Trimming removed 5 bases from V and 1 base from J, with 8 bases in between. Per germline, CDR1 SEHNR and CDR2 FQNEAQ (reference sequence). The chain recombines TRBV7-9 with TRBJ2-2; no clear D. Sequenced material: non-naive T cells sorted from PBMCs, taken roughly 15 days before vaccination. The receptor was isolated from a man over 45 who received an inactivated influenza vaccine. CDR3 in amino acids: CASSPKRNTGELFF. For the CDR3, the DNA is TGTGCCAGCAGCCCTAAACGGAACACCGGGGAGCTGTTTTTT.